This record concerns one T cell receptor (beta chain) sequence. This clonotype was counted a few times. Its antigen target is currently unknown. The record has no base qualities; no much larger clone is one base away. This sample is part of a study of T cell repertoires in cytomegalovirus infection (dated by TCRdb to the late 2010s). With regard to the full study: The peptide stimulations were aimed at well-studied HLA-B-restricted epitopes as well as recently identified HLA-C-restricted CMV epitopes, whose presentation resists viral immunomodulation. Donor HLA type was relevant to the analysis, as public TCR beta signatures indicated carriage of CMV infection together with the matching HLA type. The full study reports these points: The ex vivo response was dominated by HLA-C-restricted CMV-specific TCR beta clonotypes, which also provided the single most frequent clonotype in two of eight donors. In both this cohort and an independent roughly 400-donor cohort, the cumulative frequency of public TCR beta family members distinguished carriers of CMV infection plus the relevant HLA type.

V sheds 4 bases and J sheds 7 bases, leaving 20 bases between their ends. The germline V gene supplies CDR1 SGHDN and CDR2 FVKESK. The CDR3 sequence holds 16 residues, the cysteine and phenylalanine included. Here the CDR3 DNA is all that survives: 48 bases in frame from base 1. Sequencer: Illumina HiSeq 1500. The public reads were quality trimmed at Q25 with fastp and then assembled into clones with MiXCR by TCRdb, keeping productive beta chains. Records with the same CDR3 protein are collapsed into one entry carrying the most frequent genes and DNA. For this sample the table gives about 890,000 distinct CDR3 sequences, of which approximately 33% were detected only once. The ten largest clonotypes hold about an eighth of the sample. According to the study, the label for this sample's treatment or condition signals: in vitro stimulation with specific CMV peptide epitopes to enrich CMV-specific T cells.

The receptor was derived from a human donor in good health (CMV status not recorded). Some clones in this sample may be carry-over from other donors' samples. Here the chain combines TRBV14 and TRBJ2-1; the D gene assignment is ambiguous. Sequencing used cultured CD8+ T cells from PBMCs, obtained from culture after CMV antigen stimulation. CDR3 region: CASSRTPRGPLNEQFF. The base sequence is TGTGCCAGCAGCCGGACCCCTAGAGGTCCCCTAAATGAGCAGTTCTTC.